This T cell receptor beta chain was obtained from a study of persistence of HIV-infected CD4 T cells. Study summary: Blood samples, up to 180 mL, came from multiple time points, except two leukapheresis donors sampled once.

Sequencing used immunoSEQ version 4 in survey mode. The table came from immunoSEQ multiplex PCR; TCRdb's copy has only in-frame clones and leaves some out. The sample lists 40,000 to 50,000 clones; more than 70% were seen once. Findings and caveats of the study: Antigen-responding cells were enriched for degenerate expanded CDR3beta sequences.

Concerning this clone itself: No antigen is known for it.

Stimulation used 9 to 10 ug/mL lysate from CMV-infected fibroblasts. Memory cells lacking CD40L and CD69 with high CD45RO were sorted. The V end was cut by 6 bases, the J end by 15 bases, with 14 bases between. The length of the CDR3 is 11 residues. Per the germline V gene, CDR1 is MGHDK and CDR2 is SYGVNS. The starting material was CD4+ T cells sorted from PBMCs after roughly 20-hour stimulation, obtained from a patient who received antiretroviral therapy. This sequence was found in an adult man with HIV who was CMV-seropositive. The chain joins TRBV25-1 to TRBJ2-2; D is tentatively TRBD1 or TRBD2 (5 bases each). In DNA, the CDR3 is TGTGCCAGCAGGGGGACCGGGAAGGTGTTTTTT. As protein: CASRGTGKVFF.